Listed here are 3 T cell receptor beta chains from one sample, sequenced in a study of blood T cell repertoires in COVID-19. Repertoires were generated with immunoSEQ multiplex PCR, while TCRdb's copy carries only in-frame clones and drops some. The sample has around 250,000 clones, 91% seen once. Sequencing used PBMCs or T cells enriched from blood (not recorded which). Receptor source: a man in his forties who had been exposed to COVID-19.

The chain is built from TRBV19 and TRBJ1-1; 7 bases line up with TRBD1. Germline V gives CDR1 LNHDA, CDR2 SQIVND (reference sequence). Unmatched junction bases numbered 13, after V lost 5 bases and J lost 1 base. This CDR3 is built from 17 residues. CDR3 nucleotides: TGTGCCAGTAGTGGGGACAGTGGAGTCGGAAAGAACACTGAAGCTTTCTTT. Its protein is CASSGDSGVGKNTEAFF.

A single count supports this clone. V usage is TRBV28 and J usage is TRBJ1-5, with D perhaps TRBD1 (5 bases). This CDR3 region has 14 residues. The ends were cut back, 5 bases at V and 3 bases at J, with 11 bases in the middle. The V gene's germline CDR1 is MDHEN and CDR2 SYDVKM. CDR3 sequence reads: CASSTTVLNQPQHF. The CDR3 region has the DNA TGTGCCAGCAGTACGACAGTCCTCAATCAGCCCCAGCATTTT.

The V call is TRBV5-4, the J call TRBJ2-5, with D hard to call. CDR3 length: 16 residues. V was clipped by 3 bases and J by 0 bases, with 15 bases between them. Germline V gene data show CDR1 as SGHNT and CDR2 as YYREEE (reference sequence). DNA for the CDR3: TGTGCCAGCAGCTCCGACTCAAGAGTAGACCAAGAGACCCAGTACTTC. This gives the protein CASSSDSRVDQETQYF.